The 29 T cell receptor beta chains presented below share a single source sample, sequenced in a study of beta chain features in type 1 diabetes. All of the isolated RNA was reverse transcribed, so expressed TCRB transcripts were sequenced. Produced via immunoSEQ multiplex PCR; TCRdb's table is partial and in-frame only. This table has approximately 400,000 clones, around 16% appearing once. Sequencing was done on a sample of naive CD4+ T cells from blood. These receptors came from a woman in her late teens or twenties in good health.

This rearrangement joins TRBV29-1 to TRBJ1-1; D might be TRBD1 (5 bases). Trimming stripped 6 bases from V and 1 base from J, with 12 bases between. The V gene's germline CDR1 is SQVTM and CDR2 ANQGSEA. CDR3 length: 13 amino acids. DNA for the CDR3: TGCAGCGTCTCATGGGGGGGGAACACTGAAGCTTTCTTT. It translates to CSVSWGGNTEAFF. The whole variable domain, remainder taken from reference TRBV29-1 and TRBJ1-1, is SAVISQKPSRDICQRGTSLTIQCQVDSQVTMMFWYRQQPGQSLTLIATANQGSEATYESGFVIDKFPISRPNLTFSTLTVSNMSPEDSSIYLCSVSWGGNTEAFFGQGTRLTVV.

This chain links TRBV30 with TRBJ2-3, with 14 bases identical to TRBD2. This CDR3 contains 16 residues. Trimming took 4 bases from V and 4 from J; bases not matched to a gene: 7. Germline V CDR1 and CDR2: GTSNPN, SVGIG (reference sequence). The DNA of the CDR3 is TGTGCCTGGACCCCCGGGACTAGCGGGAGTTCAGATACGCAGTATTTT. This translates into CAWTPGTSGSSDTQYF.

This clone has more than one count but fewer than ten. The CDR3 sequence: CASSPPGRTEAFF. In DNA form, the CDR3 reads TGTGCCAGCTCACCGCCGGGGAGGACTGAAGCTTTCTTT. The chain recombines TRBV18 with TRBJ1-1; D is unclear. Trimming took off 3 bases at V and 5 bases at J, with 10 bases between the two ends. Germline V gene data show CDR1 as KGHSH and CDR2 as LQKENI. The CDR3 totals 13 residues. The entire variable domain, with the rest obtained from reference TRBV18 and TRBJ1-1, is as follows: NAGVMQNPRHLVRRRGQEARLRCSPMKGHSHVYWYRQLPEEGLKFMVYLQKENIIDESGMPKERFSAEFPKEGPSILRIQQVVRGDSAAYFCASSPPGRTEAFFGQGTRLTVV.

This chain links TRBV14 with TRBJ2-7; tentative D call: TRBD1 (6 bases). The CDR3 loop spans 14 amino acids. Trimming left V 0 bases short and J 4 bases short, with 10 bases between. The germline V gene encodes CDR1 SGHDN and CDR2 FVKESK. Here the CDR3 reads CASSQEGAQYEQYF. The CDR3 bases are TGTGCCAGCAGCCAAGAGGGGGCTCAATACGAGCAGTACTTC.

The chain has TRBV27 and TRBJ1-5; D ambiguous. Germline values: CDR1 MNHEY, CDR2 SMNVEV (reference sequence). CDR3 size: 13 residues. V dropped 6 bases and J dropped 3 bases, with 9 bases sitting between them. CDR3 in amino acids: CASRWSINQPQHF. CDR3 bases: TGTGCCAGCAGGTGGAGTATCAATCAGCCCCAGCATTTT.

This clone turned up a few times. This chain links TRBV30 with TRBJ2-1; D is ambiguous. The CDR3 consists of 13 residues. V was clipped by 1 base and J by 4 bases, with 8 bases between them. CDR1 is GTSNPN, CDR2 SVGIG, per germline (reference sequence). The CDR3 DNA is TGTGCCTGGAGTGAGTCCTATTACAATGAGCAGTTCTTC. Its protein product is CAWSESYYNEQFF.

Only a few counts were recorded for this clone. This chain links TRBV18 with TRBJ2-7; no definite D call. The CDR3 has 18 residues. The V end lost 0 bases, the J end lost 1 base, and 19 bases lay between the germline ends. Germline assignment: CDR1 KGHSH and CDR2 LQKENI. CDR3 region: CASSPPGPLGRQSYEQYF. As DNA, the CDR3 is TGTGCCAGCTCACCACCGGGTCCTTTGGGCAGGCAATCCTACGAGCAGTACTTC. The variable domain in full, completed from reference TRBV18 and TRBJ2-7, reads NAGVMQNPRHLVRRRGQEARLRCSPMKGHSHVYWYRQLPEEGLKFMVYLQKENIIDESGMPKERFSAEFPKEGPSILRIQQVVRGDSAAYFCASSPPGPLGRQSYEQYFGPGTRLTVT.

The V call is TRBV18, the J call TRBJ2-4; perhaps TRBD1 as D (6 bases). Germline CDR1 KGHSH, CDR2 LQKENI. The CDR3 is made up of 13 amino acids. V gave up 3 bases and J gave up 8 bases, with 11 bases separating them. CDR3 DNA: TGTGCCAGCTCACCCCGGACAGTAGACATTCAGTACTTC. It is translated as CASSPRTVDIQYF.

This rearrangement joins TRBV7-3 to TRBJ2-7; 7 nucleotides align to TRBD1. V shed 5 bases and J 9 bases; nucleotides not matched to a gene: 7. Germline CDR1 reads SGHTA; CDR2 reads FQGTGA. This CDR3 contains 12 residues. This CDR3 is CASSPGQQVQYF. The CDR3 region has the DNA TGTGCCAGCAGCCCGGGACAGCAAGTGCAGTACTTC.

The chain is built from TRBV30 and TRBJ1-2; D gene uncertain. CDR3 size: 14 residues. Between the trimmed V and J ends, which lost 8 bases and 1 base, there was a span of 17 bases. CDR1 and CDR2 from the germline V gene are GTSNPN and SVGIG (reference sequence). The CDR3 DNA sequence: TGTGCCCGGGAGGCACCTGAATTTAACTATGGCTACACCTTC. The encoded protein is CAREAPEFNYGYTF.

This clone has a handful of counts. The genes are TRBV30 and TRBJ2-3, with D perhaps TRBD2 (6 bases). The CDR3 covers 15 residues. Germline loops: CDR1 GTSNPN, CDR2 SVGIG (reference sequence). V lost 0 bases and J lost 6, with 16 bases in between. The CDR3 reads CAWSVLETRGDTQYF. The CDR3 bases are TGTGCCTGGAGTGTACTAGAGACTAGAGGCGATACGCAGTATTTT.

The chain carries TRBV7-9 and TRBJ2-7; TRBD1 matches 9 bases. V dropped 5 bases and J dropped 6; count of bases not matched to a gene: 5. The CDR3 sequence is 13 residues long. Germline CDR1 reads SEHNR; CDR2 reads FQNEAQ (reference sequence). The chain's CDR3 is CASSNSDRGEQYF. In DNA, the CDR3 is TGTGCCAGCAGCAATTCGGACAGGGGCGAGCAGTACTTC. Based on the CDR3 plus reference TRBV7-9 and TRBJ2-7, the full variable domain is DTGVSQNPRHKITKRGQNVTFRCDPISEHNRLYWYRQTLGQGPEFLTYFQNEAQLEKSRLLSDRFSAERPKGSFSTLEIQRTEQGDSAMYLCASSNSDRGEQYFGPGTRLTVT.

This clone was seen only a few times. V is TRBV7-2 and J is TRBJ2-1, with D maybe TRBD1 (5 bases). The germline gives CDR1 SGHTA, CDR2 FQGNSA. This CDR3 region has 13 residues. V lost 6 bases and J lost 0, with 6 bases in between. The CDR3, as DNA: TGTGCCAGCAGTGACAGCTCCTACAATGAGCAGTTCTTC. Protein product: CASSDSSYNEQFF.

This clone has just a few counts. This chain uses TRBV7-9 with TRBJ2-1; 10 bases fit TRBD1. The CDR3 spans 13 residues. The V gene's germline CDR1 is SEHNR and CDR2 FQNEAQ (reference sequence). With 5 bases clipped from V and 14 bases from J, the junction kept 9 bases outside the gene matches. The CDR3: CASSINDRGHEFF. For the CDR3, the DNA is TGTGCCAGCAGCATCAATGACAGGGGGCATGAGTTCTTC.

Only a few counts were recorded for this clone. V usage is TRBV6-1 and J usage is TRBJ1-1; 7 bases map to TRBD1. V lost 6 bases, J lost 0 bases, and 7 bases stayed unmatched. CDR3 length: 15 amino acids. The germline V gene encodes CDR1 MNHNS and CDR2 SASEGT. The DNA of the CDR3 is TGTGCCAGCAGCCTCCAGACAGGGATGAACACTGAAGCTTTCTTT. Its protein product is CASSLQTGMNTEAFF.

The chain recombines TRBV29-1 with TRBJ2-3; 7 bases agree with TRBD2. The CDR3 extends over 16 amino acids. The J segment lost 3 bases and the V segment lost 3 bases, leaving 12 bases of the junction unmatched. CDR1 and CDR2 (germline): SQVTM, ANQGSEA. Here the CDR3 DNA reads TGCAGCGTTGAGGCAGGGTGGGGGGGAAGGACAGATACGCAGTATTTT. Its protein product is CSVEAGWGGRTDTQYF.

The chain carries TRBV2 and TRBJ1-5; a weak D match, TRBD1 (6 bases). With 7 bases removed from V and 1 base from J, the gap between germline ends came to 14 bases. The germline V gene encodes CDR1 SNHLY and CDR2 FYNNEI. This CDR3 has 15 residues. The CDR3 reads CASTSDRLSNQPQHF. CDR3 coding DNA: TGTGCCAGCACCTCGGACAGATTAAGCAATCAGCCCCAGCATTTT.

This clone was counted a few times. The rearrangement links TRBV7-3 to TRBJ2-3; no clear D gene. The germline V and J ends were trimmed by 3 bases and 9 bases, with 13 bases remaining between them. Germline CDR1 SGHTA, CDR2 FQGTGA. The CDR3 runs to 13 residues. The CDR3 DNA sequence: TGTGCCAGCAGCTTGTCCCAAGCGAGGACGCAGTATTTT. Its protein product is CASSLSQARTQYF.

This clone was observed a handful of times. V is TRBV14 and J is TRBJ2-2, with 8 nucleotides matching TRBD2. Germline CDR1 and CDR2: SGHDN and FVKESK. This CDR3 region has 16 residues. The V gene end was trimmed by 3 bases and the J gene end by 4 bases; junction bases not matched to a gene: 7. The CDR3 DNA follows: TGTGCCAGCAGCCACCTTAGCGGGAAGGGCACCGGGGAGCTGTTTTTT. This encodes CASSHLSGKGTGELFF.

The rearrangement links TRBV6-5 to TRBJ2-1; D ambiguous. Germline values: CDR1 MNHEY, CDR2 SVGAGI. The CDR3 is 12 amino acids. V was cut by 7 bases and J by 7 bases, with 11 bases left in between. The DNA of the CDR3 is TGTGCCAGCACGCGCGGTGATAATGAGCAGTTCTTC. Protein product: CASTRGDNEQFF.

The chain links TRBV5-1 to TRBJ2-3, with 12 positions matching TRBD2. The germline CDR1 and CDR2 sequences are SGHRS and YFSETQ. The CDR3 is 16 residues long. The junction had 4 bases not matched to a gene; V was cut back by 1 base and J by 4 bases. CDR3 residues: CASSLRLAGASDTQYF. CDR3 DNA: TGCGCCAGCAGCTTGAGACTAGCGGGAGCCTCAGATACGCAGTATTTT. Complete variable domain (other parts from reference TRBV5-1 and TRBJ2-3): KAGVTQTPRYLIKTRGQQVTLSCSPISGHRSVSWYQQTPGQGLQFLFEYFSETQRNKGNFPGRFSGRQFSNSRSEMNVSTLELGDSALYLCASSLRLAGASDTQYFGPGTRLTVL.

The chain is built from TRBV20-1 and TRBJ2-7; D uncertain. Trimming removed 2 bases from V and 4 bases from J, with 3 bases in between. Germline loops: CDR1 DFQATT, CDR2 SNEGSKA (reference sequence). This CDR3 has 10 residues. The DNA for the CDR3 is TGCAGTGCTAGACCATACGAGCAGTACTTC. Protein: CSARPYEQYF.

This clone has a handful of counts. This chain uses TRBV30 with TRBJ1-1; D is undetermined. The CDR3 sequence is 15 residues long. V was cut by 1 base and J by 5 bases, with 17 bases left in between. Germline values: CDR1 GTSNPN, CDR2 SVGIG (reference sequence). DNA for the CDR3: TGTGCCTGGAGTGGTATTCAGGTGATTAGGACTGAAGCTTTCTTT. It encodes CAWSGIQVIRTEAFF.

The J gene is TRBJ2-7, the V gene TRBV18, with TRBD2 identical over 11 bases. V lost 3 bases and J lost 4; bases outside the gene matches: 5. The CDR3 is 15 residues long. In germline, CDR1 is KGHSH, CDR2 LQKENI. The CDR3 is CASSPGTSGEYEQYF. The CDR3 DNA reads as TGTGCCAGCTCACCTGGGACTAGCGGCGAGTACGAGCAGTACTTC.

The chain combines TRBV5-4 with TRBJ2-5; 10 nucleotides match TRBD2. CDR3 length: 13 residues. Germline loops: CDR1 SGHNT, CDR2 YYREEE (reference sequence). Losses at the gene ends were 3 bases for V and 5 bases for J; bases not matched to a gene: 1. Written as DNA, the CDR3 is TGTGCCAGCAGCTCGGGACTAGCGGAGACCCAGTACTTC. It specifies CASSSGLAETQYF.

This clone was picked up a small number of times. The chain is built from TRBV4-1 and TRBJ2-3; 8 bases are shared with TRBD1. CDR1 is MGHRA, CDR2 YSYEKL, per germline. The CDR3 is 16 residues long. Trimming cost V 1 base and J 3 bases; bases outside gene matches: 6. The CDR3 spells CASSQATGVRTDTQYF. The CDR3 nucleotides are TGCGCCAGCAGCCAAGCGACAGGGGTTCGGACAGATACGCAGTATTTT.

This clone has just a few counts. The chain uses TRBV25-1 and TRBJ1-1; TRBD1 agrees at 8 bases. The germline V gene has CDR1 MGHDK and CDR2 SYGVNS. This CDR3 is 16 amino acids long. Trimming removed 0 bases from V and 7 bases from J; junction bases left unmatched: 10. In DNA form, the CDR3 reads TGTGCCAGCAGTGAATATGGCAGGGGGCTCGAAGGTGAAGCTTTCTTT. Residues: CASSEYGRGLEGEAFF. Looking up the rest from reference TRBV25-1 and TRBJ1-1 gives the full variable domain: EADIYQTPRYLVIGTGKKITLECSQTMGHDKMYWYQQDPGMELHLIHYSYGVNSTEKGDLSSESTVSRIRTEHFPLTLESARPSHTSQYLCASSEYGRGLEGEAFFGQGTRLTVV.

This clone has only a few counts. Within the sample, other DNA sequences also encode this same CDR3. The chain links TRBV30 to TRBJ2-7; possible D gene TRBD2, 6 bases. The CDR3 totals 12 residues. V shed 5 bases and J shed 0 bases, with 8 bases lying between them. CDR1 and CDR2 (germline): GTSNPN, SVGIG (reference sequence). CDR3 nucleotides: TGTGCCTGGGGGAGGAGCTCCTACGAGCAGTACTTC. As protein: CAWGRSSYEQYF.

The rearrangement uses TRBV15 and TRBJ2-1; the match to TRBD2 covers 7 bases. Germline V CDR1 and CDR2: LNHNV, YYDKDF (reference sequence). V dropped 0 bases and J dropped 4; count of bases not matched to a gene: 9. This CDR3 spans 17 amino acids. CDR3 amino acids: CATSRDPTTSPYNEQFF. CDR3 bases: TGTGCCACCAGCAGAGACCCCACGACTAGCCCTTACAATGAGCAGTTCTTC.